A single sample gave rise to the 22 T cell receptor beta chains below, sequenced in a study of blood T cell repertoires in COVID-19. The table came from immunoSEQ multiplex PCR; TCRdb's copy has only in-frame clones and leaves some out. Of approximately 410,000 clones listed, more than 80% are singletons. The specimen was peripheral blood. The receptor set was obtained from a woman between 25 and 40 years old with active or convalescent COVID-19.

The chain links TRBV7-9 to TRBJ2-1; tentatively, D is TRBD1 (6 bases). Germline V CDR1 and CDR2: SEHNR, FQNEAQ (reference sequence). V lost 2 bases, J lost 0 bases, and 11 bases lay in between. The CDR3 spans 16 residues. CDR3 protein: CASSLLMDSSYNEQFF. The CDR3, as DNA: TGTGCCAGCAGCTTATTAATGGACAGCTCCTACAATGAGCAGTTCTTC.

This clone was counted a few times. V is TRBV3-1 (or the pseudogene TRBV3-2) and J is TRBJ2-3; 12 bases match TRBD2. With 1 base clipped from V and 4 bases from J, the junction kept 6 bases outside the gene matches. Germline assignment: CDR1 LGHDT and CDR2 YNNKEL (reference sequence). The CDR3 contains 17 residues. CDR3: CASSQGASGGASDTQYF. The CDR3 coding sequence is TGTGCCAGCAGCCAAGGGGCTAGCGGGGGGGCCTCAGATACGCAGTATTTT.

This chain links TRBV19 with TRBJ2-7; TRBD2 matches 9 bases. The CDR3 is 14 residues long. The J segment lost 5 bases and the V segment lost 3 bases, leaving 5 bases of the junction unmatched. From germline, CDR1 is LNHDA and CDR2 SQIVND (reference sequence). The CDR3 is CASSIGTSSHEQYF. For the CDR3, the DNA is TGTGCCAGTAGTATCGGGACTAGCTCTCACGAGCAGTACTTC.

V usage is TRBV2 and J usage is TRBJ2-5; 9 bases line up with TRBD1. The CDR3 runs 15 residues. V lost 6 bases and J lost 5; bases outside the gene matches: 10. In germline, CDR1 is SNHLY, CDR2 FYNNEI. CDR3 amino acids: CASRGDRDWGETQYF. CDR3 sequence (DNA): TGTGCCAGCAGAGGGGACAGGGATTGGGGGGAGACCCAGTACTTC.

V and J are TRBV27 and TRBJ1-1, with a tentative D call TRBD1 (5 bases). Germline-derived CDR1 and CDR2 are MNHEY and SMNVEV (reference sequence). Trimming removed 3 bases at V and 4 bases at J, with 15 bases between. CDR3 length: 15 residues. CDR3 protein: CASSLDPGYGTEAFF. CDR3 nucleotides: TGTGCCAGCAGTTTGGACCCAGGGTATGGCACTGAAGCTTTCTTT.

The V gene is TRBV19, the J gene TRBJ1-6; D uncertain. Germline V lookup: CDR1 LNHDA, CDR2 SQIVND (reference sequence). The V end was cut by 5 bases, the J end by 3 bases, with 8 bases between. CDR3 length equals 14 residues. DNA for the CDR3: TGTGCCAGTAGTGATCCAGTCTATAATTCACCCCTCCACTTT. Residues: CASSDPVYNSPLHF.

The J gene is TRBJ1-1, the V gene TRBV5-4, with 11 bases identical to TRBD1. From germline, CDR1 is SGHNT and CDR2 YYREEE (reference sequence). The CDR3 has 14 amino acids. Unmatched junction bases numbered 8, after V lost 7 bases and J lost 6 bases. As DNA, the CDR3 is TGTGCCAGCTCCATTGGGACAGGGGGACCTGAAGCTTTCTTT. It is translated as CASSIGTGGPEAFF. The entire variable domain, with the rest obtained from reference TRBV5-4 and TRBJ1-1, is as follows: ETGVTQSPTHLIKTRGQQVTLRCSSQSGHNTVSWYQQALGQGPQFIFQYYREEENGRGNFPPRFSGLQFPNYSSELNVNALELDDSALYLCASSIGTGGPEAFFGQGTRLTVV.

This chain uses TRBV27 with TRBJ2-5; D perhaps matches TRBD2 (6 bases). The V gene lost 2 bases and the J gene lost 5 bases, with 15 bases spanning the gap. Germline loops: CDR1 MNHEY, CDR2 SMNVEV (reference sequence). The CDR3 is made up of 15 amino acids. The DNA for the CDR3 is TGTGCCAGCAGTTTAGCCCGGGGGTCGGGCGAGACCCAGTACTTC. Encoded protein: CASSLARGSGETQYF.

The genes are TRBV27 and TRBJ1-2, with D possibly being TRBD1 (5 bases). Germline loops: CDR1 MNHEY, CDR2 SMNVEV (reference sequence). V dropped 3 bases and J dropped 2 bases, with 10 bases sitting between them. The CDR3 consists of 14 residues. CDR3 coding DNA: TGTGCCAGCAGTTTTAGGGGCGCCAACTATGGCTACACCTTC. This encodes CASSFRGANYGYTF.

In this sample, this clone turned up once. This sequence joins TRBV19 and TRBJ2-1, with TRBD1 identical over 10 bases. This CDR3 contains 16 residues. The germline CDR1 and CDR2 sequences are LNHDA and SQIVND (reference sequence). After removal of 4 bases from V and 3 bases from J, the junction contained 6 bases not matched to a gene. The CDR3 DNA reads TGTGCCAGTAGTACTACGACAGGGGGCTTCTACAATGAGCAGTTCTTC. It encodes CASSTTTGGFYNEQFF.

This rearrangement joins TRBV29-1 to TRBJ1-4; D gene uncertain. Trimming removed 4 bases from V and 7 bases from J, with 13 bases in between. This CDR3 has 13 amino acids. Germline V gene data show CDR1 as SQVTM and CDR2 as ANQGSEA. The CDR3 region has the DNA TGCAGCGTTGTCATAGGAGGTGGTGAAAAACTGTTTTTT. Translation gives CSVVIGGGEKLFF.

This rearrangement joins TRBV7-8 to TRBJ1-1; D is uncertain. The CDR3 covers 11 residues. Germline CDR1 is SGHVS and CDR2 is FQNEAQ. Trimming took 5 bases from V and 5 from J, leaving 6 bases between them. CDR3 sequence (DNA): TGTGCCAGCAGCCCCGAGACTGAAGCTTTCTTT. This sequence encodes CASSPETEAFF.

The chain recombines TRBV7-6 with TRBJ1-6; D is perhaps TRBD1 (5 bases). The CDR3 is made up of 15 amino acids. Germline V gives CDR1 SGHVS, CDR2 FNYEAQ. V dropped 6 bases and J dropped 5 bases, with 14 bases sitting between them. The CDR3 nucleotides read TGTGCCAGCAGAACCCAGGGTAACGATAATTCACCCCTCCACTTT. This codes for CASRTQGNDNSPLHF.

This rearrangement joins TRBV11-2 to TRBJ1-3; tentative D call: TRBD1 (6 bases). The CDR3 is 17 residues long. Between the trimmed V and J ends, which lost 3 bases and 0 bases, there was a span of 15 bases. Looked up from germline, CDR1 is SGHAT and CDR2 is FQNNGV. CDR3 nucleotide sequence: TGTGCCAGCAGCTTGCGACAGGCGACCAGCTCTGGAAACACCATATATTTT. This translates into CASSLRQATSSGNTIYF.

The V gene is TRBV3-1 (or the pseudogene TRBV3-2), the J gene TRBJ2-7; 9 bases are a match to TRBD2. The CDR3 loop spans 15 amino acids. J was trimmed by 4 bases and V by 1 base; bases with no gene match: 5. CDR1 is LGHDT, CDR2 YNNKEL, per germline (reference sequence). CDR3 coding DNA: TGTGCCAGCAGCCAAGGACTAGCGGACCTTTACGAGCAGTACTTC. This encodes CASSQGLADLYEQYF.

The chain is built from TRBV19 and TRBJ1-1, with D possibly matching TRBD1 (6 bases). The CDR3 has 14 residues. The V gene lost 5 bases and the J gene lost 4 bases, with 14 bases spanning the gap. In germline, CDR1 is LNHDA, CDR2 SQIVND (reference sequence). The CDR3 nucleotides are TGTGCCAGTAGTTCAACAGGGAGATCCACTGAAGCTTTCTTT. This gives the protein CASSSTGRSTEAFF.

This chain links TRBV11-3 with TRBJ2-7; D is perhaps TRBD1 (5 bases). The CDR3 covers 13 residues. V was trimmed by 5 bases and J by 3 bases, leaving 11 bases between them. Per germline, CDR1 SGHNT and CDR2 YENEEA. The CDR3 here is CASSARQSYEQYF. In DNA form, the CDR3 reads TGTGCCAGCAGCGCTCGACAGAGCTACGAGCAGTACTTC.

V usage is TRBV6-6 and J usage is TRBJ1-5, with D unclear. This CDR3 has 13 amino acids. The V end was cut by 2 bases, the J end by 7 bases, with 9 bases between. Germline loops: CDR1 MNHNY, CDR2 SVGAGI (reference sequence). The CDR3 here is CASSYRREQPQHF. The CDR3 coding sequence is TGTGCCAGCAGTTACAGGCGGGAACAGCCCCAGCATTTT.

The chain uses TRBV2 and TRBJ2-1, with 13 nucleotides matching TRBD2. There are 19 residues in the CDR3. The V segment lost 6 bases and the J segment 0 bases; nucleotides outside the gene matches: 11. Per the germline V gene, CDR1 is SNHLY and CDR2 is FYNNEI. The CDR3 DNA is TGTGCCAGCAGGGAGACTAGCGGGGGGCCCCGAAGCTCCTACAATGAGCAGTTCTTC. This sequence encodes CASRETSGGPRSSYNEQFF.

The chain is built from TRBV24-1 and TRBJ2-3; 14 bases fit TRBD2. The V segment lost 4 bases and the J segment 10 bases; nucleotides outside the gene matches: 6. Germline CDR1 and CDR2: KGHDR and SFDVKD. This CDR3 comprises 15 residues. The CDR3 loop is CATSDNGLAGGAQYF. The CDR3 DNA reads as TGTGCCACCAGTGACAATGGACTAGCGGGAGGCGCGCAGTATTTT.

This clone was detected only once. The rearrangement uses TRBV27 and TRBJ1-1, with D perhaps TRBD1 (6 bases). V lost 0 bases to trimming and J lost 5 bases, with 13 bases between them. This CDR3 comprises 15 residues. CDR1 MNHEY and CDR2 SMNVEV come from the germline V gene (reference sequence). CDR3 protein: CASSLSVNRETEAFF. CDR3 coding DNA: TGTGCCAGCAGTTTATCCGTTAACAGGGAAACTGAAGCTTTCTTT.

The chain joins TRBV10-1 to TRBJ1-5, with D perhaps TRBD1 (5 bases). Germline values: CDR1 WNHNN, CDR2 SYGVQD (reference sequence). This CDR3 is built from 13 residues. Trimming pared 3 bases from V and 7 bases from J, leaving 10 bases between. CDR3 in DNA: TGCGCCAGCAGTGAAGGGACTGGACAGCCCCAGCATTTT. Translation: CASSEGTGQPQHF.